These T cell receptor beta chains were read from a single sample in a study of T-cell memory formation after mild COVID-19. MiXCR was run by TCRdb on the 5' RACE reads, yielding one entry per CDR3 protein. The sample gives 150,000 to 200,000 distinct CDR3 sequences, 25% to 40% of which show up once; about 12% is in the top ten. Sequenced input: PBMCs or a T cell subset sorted from them (not recorded which). The receptors stem from an adult woman who had mild COVID-19 (a few samples of this study predate the infection). Cell type and time point are not known. CDR3s include the opening cysteine and the closing phenylalanine or tryptophan. D genes are given only for firm matches.

length	J	D	V	CDR3
14	TRBJ2-3	TRBD2	TRBV4-3	CASRDSGSSDTQYF
15	TRBJ2-4	-	TRBV4-3	CASSQRGGPGDIQYF
14	TRBJ1-2	-	TRBV7-9	CASSLDGSHYGYTF
19	TRBJ2-3	TRBD2	TRBV3-1	CASSQRGLAGGTSTDTQYF
14	TRBJ1-1	-	TRBV7-3	CASSSTGGRTEAFF
13	TRBJ1-2	-	TRBV3-1	CASSQDGRYGYTF
14	TRBJ2-2	TRBD2	TRBV7-3	CASSLGTRTGELFF
16	TRBJ2-2	TRBD2	TRBV15	CATSSGLASGTGELFF
15	TRBJ2-1	TRBD1	TRBV15	CATSRGGTGYNEQFF
18	TRBJ1-6	-	TRBV27	CASSLSEENVKYNSPLHF
16	TRBJ1-1	-	TRBV12-3/TRBV12-4	CASSLATFQVNTEAFF
13	TRBJ1-2	TRBD1	TRBV5-6	CASSRGQGDGYTF
14	TRBJ2-1	TRBD2	TRBV7-6	CASSLPGGSNEQFF
14	TRBJ2-7	TRBD1	TRBV5-6	CASSFGWGQGEQYF
19	TRBJ2-3	TRBD1	TRBV5-1	CASSLEGQGRLVFTDTQYF
15	TRBJ2-1	TRBD2	TRBV5-8	CASSYRLASYNEQFF
14	TRBJ2-7	TRBD1	TRBV24-1	CATSDLDRGSEQYF
16	TRBJ2-7	-	TRBV7-2	CASSLYALGNPYEQYF
15	TRBJ2-5	-	TRBV7-3	CASSFLWRVKETQYF
15	TRBJ1-5	TRBD1	TRBV29-1	CSVSSGQDSNQPQHF